A selection of T cell receptor beta chains follows, all from one sample in a study of T cells in Graves' hyperthyroidism and ophthalmopathy. TCRdb processed the multiplex PCR reads anew with MiXCR; each CDR3 protein has one entry. The sample lists 350,000 to 400,000 distinct CDR3 sequences; 14% to 15% were seen once. The source material was blood. The receptors come from a woman under 40 with Graves' hyperthyroidism. CDR3s include the opening cysteine and the closing phenylalanine or tryptophan. D genes are given only for firm matches. Not every row has a clone size; where given, it reads once, few, many or a size class.

CASSTTWTNQETQYF	TGTGCCAGTAGTACGACCTGGACGAACCAAGAGACCCAGTACTTC	TRBJ2-5	TRBV19	few	-
CASSSRQAYTDTQYF	TGTGCCAGCAGCTCCAGACAGGCCTACACAGATACGCAGTATTTT	TRBJ2-3	TRBV6-1	-	-
CASRGQPSGNTIYF	TGTGCCAGCAGAGGACAGCCCTCTGGAAACACCATATATTTT	TRBJ1-3	TRBV6-1	many	-
CASSLGGRGGNTIYF	TGTGCCAGCAGCTTAGGAGGCAGGGGAGGAAACACCATATATTTT	TRBJ1-3	TRBV7-2	many	-
CASRQRVNEKLFF	TGCGCCAGCCGCCAGCGGGTAAATGAAAAACTGTTTTTT	TRBJ1-4	TRBV10-2	many	-
CASSVQAGGRDTQYF	TGTGCCAGCAGCGTTCAAGCGGGAGGGAGGGATACGCAGTATTTT	TRBJ2-3	TRBV9	-	TRBD2
CASSVNDQGTQYF	TGTGCCAGCAGCGTAAATGATCAGGGAACCCAGTACTTC	TRBJ2-5	TRBV9	few	-
CASSISGEKYEQYF	TGTGCCAGCAGTATATCGGGAGAGAAATACGAGCAGTACTTC	TRBJ2-7	TRBV12-3/TRBV12-4	-	-
CATSSGEGNTIYF	TGTGCCACCAGCTCCGGAGAGGGAAACACCATATATTTT	TRBJ1-3	TRBV15	few	-
CSVEGTSGRSSYNEQFF	TGCAGCGTTGAAGGGACTAGCGGGAGGAGCTCCTACAATGAGCAGTTCTTC	TRBJ2-1	TRBV29-1	few	TRBD2
CASSQNLTDYEQYF	TGTGCCAGCAGCCAAAATCTAACAGACTACGAGCAGTACTTC	TRBJ2-7	TRBV3-1	-	-
CASSPVRDTGPYTEALF	TGTGCCAGCTCACCTGTCCGGGACACCGGGCCTTACACTGAAGCTCTCTTT	TRBJ1-1	TRBV18	-	-
CASRPPGQGVYEQYF	TGTGCCAGCAGGCCGCCGGGACAGGGGGTCTACGAGCAGTACTTC	TRBJ2-7	TRBV6-1	many	TRBD1
CSVEGQVNTEAFF	TGCAGCGTTGAAGGGCAGGTGAACACTGAAGCTTTCTTT	TRBJ1-1	TRBV29-1	few	-
CAIRDRGLEQYF	TGTGCCATAAGAGACAGGGGGCTCGAGCAGTACTTC	TRBJ2-7	TRBV10-3	few	TRBD1
CASSLVAGRLGYEQYF	TGTGCCAGCAGCTTAGTCGCGGGACGGCTCGGGTACGAGCAGTACTTC	TRBJ2-7	TRBV11-2	few	-
CASSHTGQGTDTQYF	TGCGCCAGCAGCCACACAGGCCAAGGAACAGATACGCAGTATTTT	TRBJ2-3	TRBV5-1	many	-
CASSWRDRGVGYTF	TGTGCCAGCAGTTGGCGGGACAGGGGAGTCGGCTACACCTTC	TRBJ1-2	TRBV28	-	TRBD1
CASSQGDFEAFF	TGTGCCAGCAGCCAAGGGGACTTTGAAGCTTTCTTT	TRBJ1-1	TRBV3-1	many	-
CASSYSFWGGNTEAFF	TGTGCCAGCAGTTACTCGTTCTGGGGCGGGAACACTGAAGCTTTCTTT	TRBJ1-1	TRBV6-5	-	-
CASSPPEKGLPDF	TGTGCCAGCAGCCCCCCGGAGAAGGGACTGCCCGACTTC	TRBJ2-5	TRBV11-2	-	-